Sequencing of this T cell receptor beta chain was carried out in a study of neurological immune-mediated disorders. Study-level findings and limits: The absence of any CDR3 amino acid sequence shared by expanded clones across subjects suggests that repertoires were private in all groups. HTLV-1-associated myelopathy led in TCR clonal expansion, while multiple sclerosis ranked lowest, below healthy controls.

This clonotype occurred many times. What it recognizes is unknown. The germline V and J ends were trimmed by 5 bases and 4 bases, with 14 bases remaining between them. The V gene's germline CDR1 is LGHNT and CDR2 FRNRAP. This CDR3 has 15 residues. As to time point: longitudinal time-point 2. It was from 2 million PBMCs stored at -80 C that the unsorted libraries were obtained. cDNA synthesis was performed by 5'RACE with 10-nucleotide random UMIs. Each CDR3 protein is one row after TCRdb ran MiXCR on the 5' RACE reads. The data show 70,000 to 95,000 distinct CDR3 sequences, about 13% seen once. This chain uses TRBV12-5 with TRBJ2-2; TRBD2 might be the D (6 bases). Specimen: PBMCs. This receptor was obtained from a female donor with HTLV-1-associated myelopathy (HAM/TSP). CDR3 amino acids: CASGETGVGTGELFF. CDR3 DNA: TGTGCTAGTGGTGAGACGGGGGTCGGCACCGGGGAGCTGTTTTTT.